Below, 24 T cell receptor beta chains from the same sample are listed, as sequenced in a study of T cell repertoires in cytomegalovirus infection. In TCRdb, the reads were re-called with MiXCR into one record per CDR3 protein. The sample shows about 260,000 distinct CDR3 sequences, roughly 13% of them seen only once. Sequenced: PBMCs. The receptors originated from a human donor in good health (CMV status not recorded). Some clones in this sample may be carry-over from other donors' samples.

This clonotype was recorded a few times. This chain uses TRBV20-1 with TRBJ2-7, with D maybe TRBD1 (5 bases). The CDR3 contains 14 residues. Trimming took off 6 bases at V and 1 base at J, with 16 bases between the two ends. Germline V gene sequence: CDR1 DFQATT, CDR2 SNEGSKA (reference sequence). The CDR3 reads CSAQRPSGSYEQYF. CDR3 bases: TGCAGTGCCCAGAGGCCGTCAGGGTCCTACGAGCAGTACTTC.

The table lists this clonotype with many counts. The rearrangement joins TRBV7-3 to TRBJ1-1; D is unclear. The V and J ends lost 3 bases and 2 bases respectively, with 7 bases between them. Per the germline V gene, CDR1 is SGHTA and CDR2 is FQGTGA. This CDR3 has 13 amino acids. This CDR3 is CASSFRSNTEAFF. The CDR3 DNA is TGTGCCAGCAGCTTTCGAAGTAACACTGAAGCTTTCTTT. Using reference TRBV7-3 and TRBJ1-1 for the parts outside the CDR3, the full variable domain is GAGVSQTPSNKVTEKGKYVELRCDPISGHTALYWYRQSLGQGPEFLIYFQGTGAADDSGLPNDRFFAVRPEGSVSTLKIQRTERGDSAVYLCASSFRSNTEAFFGQGTRLTVV.

This clonotype has at least ten counts. The chain uses TRBV7-2 and TRBJ2-1; a possible D gene is TRBD2 (5 bases). Trimming took off 4 bases at V and 2 bases at J, with 9 bases between the two ends. The CDR3 runs to 14 residues. Germline CDR1 and CDR2: SGHTA and FQGNSA. DNA of the CDR3: TGTGCCAGCAGCTCGACGGGGACCTACAATGAGCAGTTCTTC. It encodes CASSSTGTYNEQFF.

This clonotype was counted between two and nine times. The chain has TRBV20-1 and TRBJ2-7, with 8 bases fitting TRBD1. This CDR3 comprises 13 residues. V trimming: 6 bases; J trimming: 3 bases; junction bases outside the gene matches: 7. CDR1 and CDR2 from the germline V gene are DFQATT and SNEGSKA (reference sequence). The CDR3, as DNA: TGCAGTGCCCTGGGGGGACAGGTCTACGAGCAGTACTTC. Amino acids: CSALGGQVYEQYF.

In this sample, this clonotype turned up a few times. This chain connects TRBV10-3 to TRBJ2-5; maybe TRBD2 (6 bases). V was clipped by 6 bases and J by 3 bases, with 14 bases between them. The V gene's germline CDR1 is ENHRY and CDR2 SYGVKD. The CDR3 length is 14 residues. The CDR3 here is CAIRPQAGKETQYF. The CDR3, as DNA: TGTGCCATCAGACCCCAGGCGGGGAAAGAGACCCAGTACTTC.

The chain combines TRBV7-8 with TRBJ2-3; D might be TRBD1 (6 bases). V was pared by 7 bases and J by 5 bases, with 19 bases between. CDR3 length: 15 residues. CDR1 and CDR2 from the germline V gene are SGHVS and FQNEAQ. This CDR3 is CASTHREGEEDTQYF. The CDR3 nucleotides are TGTGCCAGCACCCATCGAGAGGGGGAAGAAGATACGCAGTATTTT.

This clonotype was counted many times. The rearrangement uses TRBV7-3 and TRBJ2-1; 9 nucleotides match TRBD1. V was clipped by 6 bases and J by 8 bases; unmatched bases: 11. Germline V gene sequence: CDR1 SGHTA, CDR2 FQGTGA. The CDR3 is 15 residues long. In DNA, the CDR3 is TGTGCCAGCAGTTCTCCGGGACAGGGACAGGATGAGCAGTTCTTC. It yields the protein CASSSPGQGQDEQFF. The entire variable domain, with the rest obtained from reference TRBV7-3 and TRBJ2-1, is as follows: GAGVSQTPSNKVTEKGKYVELRCDPISGHTALYWYRQSLGQGPEFLIYFQGTGAADDSGLPNDRFFAVRPEGSVSTLKIQRTERGDSAVYLCASSSPGQGQDEQFFGPGTRLTVL.

The CDR3 DNA reads TGTGCCAGCAACCCCATGACTAGCGGAGAAGAGACCCAGTACTTC. This encodes CASNPMTSGEETQYF. The chain carries TRBV7-2 and TRBJ2-5; 9 nucleotides align to TRBD2. Germline V gene lookup returns CDR1 SGHTA and CDR2 FQGNSA. Unmatched junction bases numbered 9, after V lost 7 bases and J lost 3 bases. This CDR3 contains 15 residues.

CDR3 sequence: CASSSSWTGGSETQYF. DNA of the CDR3: TGTGCCAGCAGTTCGTCCTGGACAGGAGGTTCGGAGACCCAGTACTTC. The V call is TRBV6-5, the J call TRBJ2-5, with 7 bases fitting TRBD1. CDR3 length: 16 residues. CDR1 MNHEY and CDR2 SVGAGI come from the germline V gene. V was clipped by 4 bases and J by 5 bases; unmatched bases: 13.

The rearrangement links TRBV15 to TRBJ2-3, with D unresolved. V lost 2 bases, J lost 5 bases, and 14 bases lay in between. CDR3 size: 15 residues. CDR1 is LNHNV and CDR2 is YYDKDF in the germline V gene (reference sequence). In DNA form, the CDR3 reads TGTGCCACCAGCAGAATGACACGGGCTGAAGATACGCAGTATTTT. Protein sequence: CATSRMTRAEDTQYF.

The sample holds many counts of this clonotype. The chain recombines TRBV7-2 with TRBJ2-3; 12 bases line up with TRBD2. J was trimmed by 4 bases and V by 8 bases; bases with no gene match: 4. In germline, CDR1 is SGHTA, CDR2 FQGNSA. The CDR3 has 14 residues. CDR3 protein: CASALAGGADTQYF. CDR3 nucleotide sequence: TGTGCCAGCGCCCTAGCGGGAGGGGCAGATACGCAGTATTTT.

This clonotype was seen once. V gene TRBV18 combines with J gene TRBJ1-4; D is uncertain. The V end was cut by 0 bases, the J end by 7 bases, with 15 bases between. The germline gives CDR1 KGHSH, CDR2 LQKENI. The CDR3 has 16 residues. The DNA for the CDR3 is TGTGCCAGCTCACCACCGGTCCAGAAGATGGGTGAAAAACTGTTTTTT. Translating it yields CASSPPVQKMGEKLFF. Combining the CDR3 with reference TRBV18 and TRBJ1-4 gives the whole variable domain NAGVMQNPRHLVRRRGQEARLRCSPMKGHSHVYWYRQLPEEGLKFMVYLQKENIIDESGMPKERFSAEFPKEGPSILRIQQVVRGDSAAYFCASSPPVQKMGEKLFFGSGTQLSVL.

This clonotype came up a few times. This chain uses TRBV6-2 or TRBV6-3 with TRBJ2-1; 10 nucleotides align to TRBD2. J lost 6 bases, V lost 6 bases, and 8 bases had no gene match. Looked up from germline, CDR1 is MNHEY and CDR2 is SVGEGT. There are 15 residues in the CDR3. CDR3 nucleotide sequence: TGTGCCAGCAGGGAAAGCGGGGGGGCGGGCAATGAGCAGTTCTTC. Translated, it gives CASRESGGAGNEQFF.

The rearrangement joins TRBV20-1 to TRBJ2-1; a weak D match, TRBD2 (7 bases). Per the germline V gene, CDR1 is DFQATT and CDR2 is SNEGSKA (reference sequence). The CDR3 has 13 amino acids. Trimming stripped 1 base from V and 8 bases from J, with 12 bases between. The CDR3 sequence: CSARGGGAYEQFF. CDR3 sequence (DNA): TGCAGTGCTAGAGGGGGGGGCGCGTATGAGCAGTTCTTC.

In this sample, this clonotype turned up many times. The gene calls are TRBV14 and TRBJ1-1; 7 positions match TRBD1. The CDR3 contains 15 residues. Germline trimming cut 5 bases from V and 4 bases from J; bases unmatched to any gene: 10. Germline CDR1 and CDR2: SGHDN and FVKESK. The CDR3 is CASSYAQGPGTEAFF. Written as DNA, the CDR3 is TGTGCCAGCAGCTACGCACAGGGGCCGGGCACTGAAGCTTTCTTT.

This clonotype was observed many times. The V call is TRBV7-2, the J call TRBJ2-4; unclear D gene. The CDR3 runs to 13 residues. V was cut by 1 base and J by 8 bases, with 9 bases left in between. Germline values: CDR1 SGHTA, CDR2 FQGNSA. This chain's CDR3 is CASSLDSLDIQYF. The CDR3 nucleotides are TGTGCCAGCAGCTTAGATTCCCTCGACATTCAGTACTTC.

The table lists this clonotype with a few counts. V and J are TRBV6-1 and TRBJ2-2, with 10 nucleotides matching TRBD1. CDR1 is MNHNS, CDR2 SASEGT, per germline. This CDR3 spans 15 amino acids. V shed 5 bases, J shed 7 bases, and the junction held 7 bases outside the gene matches. This chain's CDR3 is CASSPRDRGFGELFF. The CDR3, as DNA: TGTGCCAGCAGTCCCCGGGACAGGGGTTTCGGGGAGCTGTTTTTT.

As to this clonotype: A single base separates this from a much larger clone, so it may be a read error. J is TRBJ2-5 and V is TRBV6-5; 9 bases map to TRBD2. V lost 8 bases, J lost 1 base, and 14 bases stayed unmatched. From germline, CDR1 is MNHEY and CDR2 SVGAGI. CDR3 size: 17 residues. The DNA of the CDR3 is TGTGCCAGCGGTTTGGGGCTATTAGCGGGAGCCCAAGAGACCCAGTACTTC. This translates into CASGLGLLAGAQETQYF.

This clonotype was recorded a few times. This sequence joins TRBV19 and TRBJ2-1; 9 bases match TRBD1. Germline CDR1 is LNHDA and CDR2 is SQIVND (reference sequence). CDR3 length equals 16 residues. V lost 6 bases, J lost 6 bases, and 12 bases stayed unmatched. CDR3 protein: CASRPGTGFGSNEQFF. The CDR3 region has the DNA TGTGCCAGTAGACCCGGGACAGGGTTTGGCAGCAATGAGCAGTTCTTC.

This clonotype was recorded many times. This CDR3 is CASSVGGANEQFF. CDR3 sequence (DNA): TGTGCCAGCAGCGTGGGAGGGGCCAATGAGCAGTTCTTC. This chain uses TRBV7-2 with TRBJ2-1; 7 nucleotides align to TRBD2. The trim removed 5 bases at V and 6 bases at J, leaving 4 bases unmatched. Germline assignment: CDR1 SGHTA and CDR2 FQGNSA. The CDR3 totals 13 residues.

This clonotype was counted at least ten times. J is TRBJ2-3 and V is TRBV9; 10 bases map to TRBD1. The germline V gene has CDR1 SGDLS and CDR2 YYNGEE. The CDR3 contains 15 residues. The V gene end was trimmed by 4 bases and the J gene end by 6 bases; junction bases not matched to a gene: 8. The CDR3 DNA reads as TGTGCCAGCAGCCCCAGGACAGGGGGTCGTGATACGCAGTATTTT. It yields the protein CASSPRTGGRDTQYF. Supplemented by reference TRBV9 and TRBJ2-3, the full variable domain reads DSGVTQTPKHLITATGQRVTLRCSPRSGDLSVYWYQQSLDQGLQFLIQYYNGEERAKGNILERFSAQQFPDLHSELNLSSLELGDSALYFCASSPRTGGRDTQYFGPGTRLTVL.

The rearrangement uses TRBV29-1 and TRBJ2-7; possibly TRBD1 or TRBD2 for D (5 bases each). Trimming removed 7 bases at V and 3 bases at J, with 16 bases between. From germline, CDR1 is SQVTM and CDR2 ANQGSEA. The CDR3 consists of 13 residues. The CDR3 DNA is TGCAGCGCACTAGGCCAGGGAATCTACGAGCAGTACTTC. This translates into CSALGQGIYEQYF.

The rearrangement uses TRBV19 and TRBJ2-1, with TRBD1 matching 11 bases. V lost 5 bases to trimming and J lost 14 bases; unmatched junction nucleotides: 2. Germline CDR1 reads LNHDA; CDR2 reads SQIVND (reference sequence). The CDR3 has 11 residues. CDR3 residues: CASSGDRGEFF. Here the CDR3 DNA reads TGTGCCAGTAGTGGGGACAGGGGGGAGTTCTTC.

V gene TRBV20-1 combines with J gene TRBJ2-3; TRBD2 matches at 8 bases. V shed 3 bases, J shed 2 bases, and the junction held 7 bases outside the gene matches. This CDR3 region has 15 residues. Germline-derived CDR1 and CDR2 are DFQATT and SNEGSKA (reference sequence). Here the CDR3 reads CSASGGGSLTDTQYF. In DNA, the CDR3 is TGCAGTGCTAGCGGCGGGGGGTCCCTCACAGATACGCAGTATTTT.